Listed here are 2 T cell receptor beta chains from one sample, sequenced in a study of shared clonotypes between healthy human individuals. Sequenced by immunoSEQ multiplex PCR; TCRdb stores in-frame clones only, minus some. The table has 2 million to 2.5 million clones, approximately 94% seen once. Sample: naive CD4+ T cells sorted from blood. Stated subset: CD45RA+ positively selected. The receptors originated from a man between 18 and 29 years old in good health.

V and J are TRBV5-1 and TRBJ2-7; 12 bases are a match to TRBD1. CDR3 length: 14 amino acids. Germline V gives CDR1 SGHRS, CDR2 YFSETQ. Trimming took 3 bases from V and 5 from J; bases not matched to a gene: 3. CDR3 amino acids: CASSWGQGADEQYF. The CDR3 DNA is TGCGCCAGCAGCTGGGGACAGGGGGCGGACGAGCAGTACTTC.

The rearrangement joins TRBV7-9 to TRBJ2-7; possibly TRBD1 for D (6 bases). CDR3 length: 13 residues. V was clipped by 6 bases and J by 1 base, with 10 bases between them. Germline V gene sequence: CDR1 SEHNR, CDR2 FQNEAQ (reference sequence). The CDR3 nucleotides are TGTGCCAGCAGGCCTGGACAGTCCTACGAGCAGTACTTC. Its protein product is CASRPGQSYEQYF.